These 27 T cell receptor beta chains were all obtained from the same sample, sequenced in a study of blood T cell repertoires in COVID-19. Produced via immunoSEQ multiplex PCR; TCRdb's table is partial and in-frame only. This table holds hundreds of thousands of clones, over 75% found once. The material sequenced was peripheral blood. The receptors were sampled from a human donor in a cohort sampled during active COVID-19.

The chain uses TRBV5-1 and TRBJ2-5; 10 bases map to TRBD2. This CDR3 has 15 amino acids. Losses at the gene ends were 5 bases for V and 4 bases for J; bases not matched to a gene: 8. The germline V gene encodes CDR1 SGHRS and CDR2 YFSETQ. The CDR3 sequence: CASRVLAGARETQYF. CDR3 nucleotide sequence: TGCGCCAGCAGGGTTCTAGCGGGAGCCCGAGAGACCCAGTACTTC.

CDR3 coding DNA: TGTGCCAGCAGCTTATGGCCGGGAGACTCCTACGAGCAGTACTTC. As protein: CASSLWPGDSYEQYF. This chain connects TRBV7-8 to TRBJ2-7, with D perhaps TRBD2 (6 bases). Per germline, CDR1 SGHVS and CDR2 FQNEAQ. The V and J ends lost 2 bases and 0 bases respectively, with 11 bases between them. The CDR3 runs 15 residues.

The rearrangement links TRBV5-1 to TRBJ2-2; TRBD1 aligns across 11 bases. This CDR3 is 17 amino acids long. V lost 5 bases and J lost 2; bases outside the gene matches: 8. CDR1 and CDR2 from the germline V gene are SGHRS and YFSETQ. CDR3 loop: CASSRGQGAINTGELFF. The CDR3 bases are TGCGCCAGCAGTCGAGGACAGGGGGCTATTAACACCGGGGAGCTGTTTTTT.

This clone was seen only once. This chain links TRBV6-5 with TRBJ1-5; D call uncertain. From germline, CDR1 is MNHEY and CDR2 SVGAGI. The CDR3 consists of 14 residues. V gave up 6 bases and J gave up 0 bases, with 9 bases separating them. The CDR3 protein is CASRWAYSNQPQHF. CDR3 coding DNA: TGTGCCAGCAGGTGGGCCTATAGCAATCAGCCCCAGCATTTT.

Remarks on this clone: Additional DNA sequences in this sample encode the identical CDR3. The chain employs TRBV6-2 or TRBV6-3 and TRBJ1-5; D unresolved. The CDR3 sequence is 14 residues long. Trimming took 3 bases from V and 3 from J, leaving 9 bases between them. Germline V gene data show CDR1 as MNHEY and CDR2 as SVGEGT. This CDR3 is CASSYPGFNQPQHF. CDR3 bases: TGTGCCAGCAGTTATCCAGGTTTCAATCAGCCCCAGCATTTT.

J is TRBJ2-1 and V is TRBV18; D uncertain. Trimming stripped 3 bases from V and 0 bases from J, with 12 bases between. Germline V gene lookup returns CDR1 KGHSH and CDR2 LQKENI. CDR3 size: 16 residues. As DNA, the CDR3 is TGTGCCAGCTCACCCCCTGGCGCTAGCTCCTACAATGAGCAGTTCTTC. Residues: CASSPPGASSYNEQFF.

The chain has TRBV28 and TRBJ1-5; 8 bases line up with TRBD1. CDR1 is MDHEN and CDR2 is SYDVKM in the germline V gene. J gave up 0 bases and V 5 bases, and 3 bases lay outside the gene matches. This CDR3 spans 15 amino acids. DNA of the CDR3: TGTGCCAGCAGTGACAGGGGCCATAGCAATCAGCCCCAGCATTTT. Protein: CASSDRGHSNQPQHF.

The genes are TRBV7-9 and TRBJ2-2; 8 bases are a match to TRBD1. Germline V gene data show CDR1 as SEHNR and CDR2 as FQNEAQ (reference sequence). The CDR3 loop spans 15 amino acids. V was clipped by 5 bases and J by 5 bases; unmatched bases: 7. CDR3 loop: CASSPGQGWTGELFF. Written as DNA, the CDR3 is TGTGCCAGCAGCCCCGGACAGGGTTGGACCGGGGAGCTGTTTTTT.

This clone was seen a single time. The chain recombines TRBV19 with TRBJ2-5; 10 bases are a match to TRBD2. Germline CDR1 LNHDA, CDR2 SQIVND (reference sequence). With 5 bases clipped from V and 5 bases from J, the junction kept 8 bases outside the gene matches. The CDR3 sequence is 15 residues long. The chain's CDR3 is CASSLASGGHETQYF. DNA for the CDR3: TGTGCCAGTAGTTTAGCTAGCGGGGGCCATGAGACCCAGTACTTC.

The CDR3 is CASSTWTGGGGEAFF. The CDR3 DNA reads TGTGCCAGCAGTACCTGGACAGGGGGGGGAGGTGAAGCTTTCTTT. The genes are TRBV6-5 and TRBJ1-1, with TRBD1 matching over 10 bases. The CDR3 contains 15 residues. Germline V gene data show CDR1 as MNHEY and CDR2 as SVGAGI. V dropped 5 bases and J dropped 7; count of bases not matched to a gene: 10.

The table lists this clone with a count of one. The chain links TRBV7-9 to TRBJ1-4; 9 bases are a match to TRBD1. Germline V gene sequence: CDR1 SEHNR, CDR2 FQNEAQ (reference sequence). This CDR3 is built from 15 residues. J was trimmed by 8 bases and V by 5 bases; bases with no gene match: 9. The CDR3 is CASSSRQGVSEKLFF. The CDR3 DNA follows: TGTGCCAGCAGCAGTAGACAGGGGGTATCGGAAAAACTGTTTTTT. Looking up the rest from reference TRBV7-9 and TRBJ1-4 gives the full variable domain: DTGVSQNPRHKITKRGQNVTFRCDPISEHNRLYWYRQTLGQGPEFLTYFQNEAQLEKSRLLSDRFSAERPKGSFSTLEIQRTEQGDSAMYLCASSSRQGVSEKLFFGSGTQLSVL.

V usage is TRBV6-2 or TRBV6-3 and J usage is TRBJ2-5; possibly TRBD1 for D (6 bases). The CDR3 loop spans 15 amino acids. Trimming took 0 bases from V and 0 from J, leaving 8 bases between them. CDR1 is MNHEY, CDR2 SVGEGT, per germline. This chain's CDR3 is CASSYSRGYQETQYF. The CDR3 region has the DNA TGTGCCAGCAGTTACTCGAGGGGGTACCAAGAGACCCAGTACTTC.

The V gene is TRBV29-1, the J gene TRBJ2-7, with TRBD1 as a possible D gene (6 bases). CDR1 and CDR2 from the germline V gene are SQVTM and ANQGSEA. The V end was cut by 1 base, the J end by 6 bases, with 16 bases between. This CDR3 has 14 residues. DNA of the CDR3: TGCAGCGTTGAAGGGGGCACCGGGACACCCGAGCAGTACTTC. Residues: CSVEGGTGTPEQYF.

The CDR3 nucleotides are TGTGCCAGCAGCGCTCCGGGACTAGCGGACAGCACAGATACGCAGTATTTT. Protein sequence: CASSAPGLADSTDTQYF. V and J are TRBV2 and TRBJ2-3, with 11 bases identical to TRBD2. The germline V gene has CDR1 SNHLY and CDR2 FYNNEI. V lost 6 bases to trimming and J lost 0 bases; unmatched junction nucleotides: 8. The CDR3 is 17 residues long.

This sequence joins TRBV7-9 and TRBJ2-2; TRBD1 matches 7 bases. CDR1 SEHNR and CDR2 FQNEAQ come from the germline V gene (reference sequence). Trimming cost V 5 bases and J 2 bases; bases outside gene matches: 2. The CDR3 totals 14 residues. Written as DNA, the CDR3 is TGTGCCAGCAGCCGACAGGGTAACACCGGGGAGCTGTTTTTT. It codes for CASSRQGNTGELFF.

For this clone: One end of the junction fails to match germline, which may point to a read error. The genes are TRBV11-2 and TRBJ1-3; 7 bases match TRBD1. CDR1 and CDR2 from the germline V gene are SGHAT and FQNNGV. This CDR3 spans 13 amino acids. The CDR3 DNA is TGTGCCAGCAGCTTAGATCGACAGGGTCGGGTAAATTTT. As protein: CASSLDRQGRVNF. Full variable domain (rest looked up from reference TRBV11-2 and TRBJ1-3): EAGVAQSPRYKIIEKRQSVAFWCNPISGHATLYWYQQILGQGPKLLIQFQNNGVVDDSQLPKDRFSAERLKGVDSTLKIQPAKLEDSAVYLCASSLDRQGRVNFGEGSWLTVV.

The chain links TRBV11-2 to TRBJ1-6, with 8 bases lining up with TRBD1. The V gene's germline CDR1 is SGHAT and CDR2 FQNNGV. This CDR3 has 16 residues. Trimming at V came to 2 bases and at J to 1 base, leaving 1 base not matched to a gene. The CDR3 sequence: CASSLQGASYNSPLHF. Written as DNA, the CDR3 is TGTGCCAGCAGCTTACAGGGGGCATCCTATAATTCACCCCTCCACTTT.

The chain has TRBV5-1 and TRBJ2-1; 7 positions match TRBD1. The CDR3 consists of 16 residues. J was trimmed by 2 bases and V by 3 bases; bases with no gene match: 8. Germline-derived CDR1 and CDR2 are SGHRS and YFSETQ. CDR3 in amino acids: CASSSTGTDPYNEQFF. DNA for the CDR3: TGCGCCAGCAGCTCCACCGGGACAGATCCCTACAATGAGCAGTTCTTC.

In this sample, this clone turned up a few times. The chain recombines TRBV4-3 with TRBJ1-3, with D unresolved. V gave up 0 bases and J gave up 2 bases, with 11 bases separating them. Germline V gene data show CDR1 as LGHNA and CDR2 as YSLEER. The CDR3 contains 16 residues. The CDR3: CASSQDHLGAGNTIYF. The CDR3 nucleotides read TGCGCCAGCAGCCAAGATCACTTGGGCGCTGGAAACACCATATATTTT.

The chain has TRBV7-2 and TRBJ1-4; 7 nucleotides align to TRBD1. CDR3 size: 16 residues. CDR1 SGHTA and CDR2 FQGNSA come from the germline V gene. V shed 5 bases and J 6 bases; nucleotides not matched to a gene: 12. The DNA for the CDR3 is TGTGCCAGCAGCCCCCTTCCGGGACAGAGGGATGAAAAACTGTTTTTT. Translating it yields CASSPLPGQRDEKLFF.

The CDR3 coding sequence is TGCGCCAGCAGCCTACAGGGGGACAACACTGAAGCTTTCTTT. Its protein is CASSLQGDNTEAFF. The V and J genes are TRBV5-1 and TRBJ1-1; the match to TRBD1 covers 8 bases. Germline V CDR1 and CDR2: SGHRS, YFSETQ. Trimming at V came to 4 bases and at J to 2 bases, leaving 4 bases not matched to a gene. CDR3 length equals 14 residues. Full variable domain (rest looked up from reference TRBV5-1 and TRBJ1-1): KAGVTQTPRYLIKTRGQQVTLSCSPISGHRSVSWYQQTPGQGLQFLFEYFSETQRNKGNFPGRFSGRQFSNSRSEMNVSTLELGDSALYLCASSLQGDNTEAFFGQGTRLTVV.

The chain is built from TRBV20-1 and TRBJ2-7, with TRBD2 identical over 7 bases. CDR1 DFQATT and CDR2 SNEGSKA come from the germline V gene (reference sequence). This CDR3 is 14 amino acids long. J gave up 3 bases and V 3 bases, and 8 bases lay outside the gene matches. The CDR3 nucleotides are TGCAGTGCTAGTGCCGGGACTATTTACTACGAGCAGTACTTC. Its translation is CSASAGTIYYEQYF.

For this clone: An end of the junction differs from the germline gene, which may be a read error. The chain carries TRBV7-7 and TRBJ2-1, with 9 bases aligning to TRBD2. In germline, CDR1 is SSHAT, CDR2 FNYEAQ (reference sequence). CDR3 length: 13 amino acids. The CDR3 here is CASSLDLAGEQFF. CDR3 bases: TGTGCTAGCAGCTTAGACCTAGCGGGAGAGCAGTTCTTC.

V usage is TRBV29-1 and J usage is TRBJ2-1; TRBD2 aligns across 13 bases. The CDR3 contains 21 residues. Germline V lookup: CDR1 SQVTM, CDR2 ANQGSEA. With V trimmed by 7 bases and J by 6 bases, 27 bases remained unmatched. The DNA of the CDR3 is TGCAGCGCCCAAGCCCGGAGGCGGGGACAGGGGACTAGCGGGGTCCCCAATGAGCAGTTCTTC. Amino acids: CSAQARRRGQGTSGVPNEQFF.

The chain joins TRBV2 to TRBJ2-3; the match to TRBD1 covers 8 bases. The V gene end was trimmed by 8 bases and the J gene end by 1 base; junction bases not matched to a gene: 17. The CDR3 length is 18 residues. CDR1 is SNHLY and CDR2 is FYNNEI in the germline V gene. CDR3 sequence (DNA): TGTGCCAGCCTCGCGCGGAGTCAGGGGGCGTGGGGCACAGATACGCAGTATTTT. Translated, it gives CASLARSQGAWGTDTQYF.

The chain is built from TRBV6-5 and TRBJ1-5; D unclear. V gave up 6 bases and J gave up 1 base, with 13 bases separating them. The CDR3 is 15 amino acids. Germline V gene sequence: CDR1 MNHEY, CDR2 SVGAGI. The CDR3 DNA is TGTGCCAGCAGGGAGTTGAGTTTAAGCAATCAGCCCCAGCATTTT. The encoded protein is CASRELSLSNQPQHF.

V gene TRBV9 combines with J gene TRBJ1-1; D remains unclear. Trimming pared 0 bases from V and 6 bases from J, leaving 12 bases between. CDR1 is SGDLS, CDR2 YYNGEE, per germline. This CDR3 spans 14 amino acids. The CDR3, as DNA: TGTGCCAGCAGCGTAGCTTTGGGAGACCCTGAAGCTTTCTTT. Amino acids: CASSVALGDPEAFF.